These 4 T cell receptor beta chains were all obtained from the same sample, sequenced in a study of blood T cell repertoires in COVID-19. The method was immunoSEQ multiplex PCR; TCRdb's version includes in-frame clones alone and lacks a portion of them. The sample carries about 77,000 clones, 80% recorded once. Sequenced input: peripheral blood. Receptor source: a woman in her seventies with acute or convalescent COVID-19.

This clone has only one observation. The rearrangement joins TRBV2 to TRBJ1-1; D might be TRBD1 (6 bases). The ends were cut back, 3 bases at V and 0 bases at J, with 8 bases in the middle. There are 14 residues in the CDR3. Germline values: CDR1 SNHLY, CDR2 FYNNEI. CDR3 sequence reads: CASSDYRVNTEAFF. CDR3 bases: TGTGCCAGCAGTGATTACAGGGTGAACACTGAAGCTTTCTTT. The variable domain in full, completed from reference TRBV2 and TRBJ1-1, reads EPEVTQTPSHQVTQMGQEVILRCVPISNHLYFYWYRQILGQKVEFLVSFYNNEISEKSEIFDDQFSVERPDGSNFTLKIRSTKLEDSAMYFCASSDYRVNTEAFFGQGTRLTVV.

The chain recombines TRBV4-1 with TRBJ2-7; maybe TRBD1 (7 bases). V was cut by 0 bases and J by 7 bases, with 16 bases left in between. Germline CDR1 is MGHRA and CDR2 is YSYEKL. The CDR3 spans 15 residues. The CDR3 sequence is CASSQDRGAGWEQYF. CDR3 sequence (DNA): TGCGCCAGCAGCCAAGACAGGGGGGCGGGCTGGGAGCAGTACTTC.

The chain couples TRBV5-1 to TRBJ2-5; the match to TRBD2 covers 7 bases. Germline V CDR1 and CDR2: SGHRS, YFSETQ. The CDR3 totals 11 residues. V gave up 7 bases and J gave up 5 bases; unmatched junction bases: 2. The CDR3 spells CASRGEETQYF. The CDR3 DNA reads as TGCGCCAGCCGGGGGGAGGAGACCCAGTACTTC.

The chain recombines TRBV27 with TRBJ1-5, with D tentatively TRBD1 (6 bases). Deletions cut 2 bases from V and 3 bases from J, with 8 bases between. The CDR3 extends over 14 amino acids. Germline V gene data show CDR1 as MNHEY and CDR2 as SMNVEV (reference sequence). CDR3 region: CASSLRGANQPQHF. As DNA, the CDR3 is TGTGCCAGCAGTTTACGGGGGGCCAATCAGCCCCAGCATTTT.